Each of the 8 T cell receptor beta chains below was sequenced from the same sample in a study of blood T cells in healthy people across ages. Then a second PCR, running about 6 to 12 cycles, was carried out with a sample-barcoded 5' primer and a J-beta primer mix. TCRdb reanalysed the 5' RACE reads using MiXCR and keeps one entry per CDR3 protein. The sample consists of roughly 800,000 distinct CDR3 sequences, over 45% of them appearing once. Sequencing used blood. These receptor sequences come from a young man in good health.

The chain joins TRBV7-2 to TRBJ2-1, with D possibly TRBD1 on 6 matching bases. This CDR3 comprises 17 residues. V was clipped by 5 bases and J by 4 bases, with 21 bases between them. Germline V CDR1 and CDR2: SGHTA, FQGNSA. DNA of the CDR3: TGTGCCAGCAGCCCTATAGGGGGTAGTGGGATATACAATGAGCAGTTCTTC. Protein: CASSPIGGSGIYNEQFF.

V gene TRBV28 combines with J gene TRBJ2-5; D not certain. The CDR3 contains 13 residues. Trimming pared 5 bases from V and 4 bases from J, leaving 11 bases between. From germline, CDR1 is MDHEN and CDR2 SYDVKM. The CDR3 bases are TGTGCCAGCAGTGCTCAGCCACGAGAGACCCAGTACTTC. Its protein product is CASSAQPRETQYF.

V gene TRBV4-3 combines with J gene TRBJ2-1, with 12 positions matching TRBD2. The ends lost 0 bases at V and 3 bases at J; junction bases unmatched: 6. The CDR3 spans 18 residues. Germline CDR1 and CDR2: LGHNA and YSLEER. CDR3 sequence reads: CASSQDLGGLAGYNEQFF. CDR3 nucleotide sequence: TGCGCCAGCAGCCAAGATCTTGGGGGACTAGCGGGCTACAATGAGCAGTTCTTC.

This clonotype was picked up many times. The rearrangement uses TRBV28 and TRBJ2-7; D is possibly TRBD2 (5 bases). This CDR3 contains 13 residues. The V and J ends lost 6 bases and 4 bases respectively, with 13 bases between them. Germline assignment: CDR1 MDHEN and CDR2 SYDVKM. The chain's CDR3 is CASSFRGRYEQYF. CDR3 nucleotides: TGTGCCAGCAGCTTTCGCGGGCGGTACGAGCAGTACTTC. The whole variable domain, filled in from reference TRBV28 and TRBJ2-7, reads DVKVTQSSRYLVKRTGEKVFLECVQDMDHENMFWYRQDPGLGLRLIYFSYDVKMKEKGDIPEGYSVSREKKERFSLILESASTNQTSMYLCASSFRGRYEQYFGPGTRLTVT.

The chain is built from TRBV6-2 or TRBV6-3 and TRBJ1-4; D possibly corresponds to TRBD1 (5 bases). The germline V gene has CDR1 MNHEY and CDR2 SVGEGT. CDR3 length: 17 residues. V was clipped by 5 bases and J by 1 base, with 17 bases between them. The CDR3 coding sequence is TGTGCCAGCAGTCGTCAATCAGGGATGGGAACTAATGAAAAACTGTTTTTT. Amino acids: CASSRQSGMGTNEKLFF.

V gene TRBV20-1 combines with J gene TRBJ2-5; 7 bases fit TRBD1. The CDR3 sequence is 13 residues long. Germline loops: CDR1 DFQATT, CDR2 SNEGSKA (reference sequence). V was clipped by 4 bases and J by 3 bases; unmatched bases: 5. CDR3 residues: CSATGGGEETQYF. In DNA form, the CDR3 reads TGCAGTGCTACAGGGGGTGGAGAAGAGACCCAGTACTTC.

The rearrangement joins TRBV20-1 to TRBJ2-3; D is uncertain. Trimming stripped 5 bases from V and 4 bases from J, with 10 bases between. The CDR3 is 12 residues long. CDR1 DFQATT and CDR2 SNEGSKA come from the germline V gene (reference sequence). The CDR3 spells CSAQNRADTQYF. The CDR3 DNA is TGCAGTGCTCAAAATAGGGCAGATACGCAGTATTTT.

The chain combines TRBV6-1 with TRBJ2-4, with D tentatively TRBD1 (6 bases). V dropped 0 bases and J dropped 7 bases, with 13 bases sitting between them. CDR1 and CDR2 (germline): MNHNS, SASEGT. The CDR3 runs 15 residues. CDR3 in amino acids: CASSEAQGTFNIQYF. The CDR3 DNA sequence: TGTGCCAGCAGTGAAGCGCAAGGGACATTTAACATTCAGTACTTC.